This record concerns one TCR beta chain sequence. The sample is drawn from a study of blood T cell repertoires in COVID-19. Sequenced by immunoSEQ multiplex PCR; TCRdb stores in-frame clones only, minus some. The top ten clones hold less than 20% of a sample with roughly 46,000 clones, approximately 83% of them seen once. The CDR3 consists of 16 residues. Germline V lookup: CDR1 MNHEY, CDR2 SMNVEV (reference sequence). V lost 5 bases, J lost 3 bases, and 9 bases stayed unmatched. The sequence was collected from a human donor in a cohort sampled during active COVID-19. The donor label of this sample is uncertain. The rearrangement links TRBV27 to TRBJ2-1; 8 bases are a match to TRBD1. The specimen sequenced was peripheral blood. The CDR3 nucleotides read TGTGCCAGCAGTCCCCGATCCGGGACAGGCTACAATGAGCAGTTCTTC. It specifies CASSPRSGTGYNEQFF.